This is a list of T cell receptor beta chains from one sample in a study of T cell repertoires in cytomegalovirus infection. TCRdb processed the reads anew with MiXCR; each CDR3 protein has one entry. The table has about 700,000 distinct CDR3 sequences, roughly 33% seen once. Antigens for these TCRs are unknown. The sequencing used cultured PBMCs, collected from culture after CMV antigen stimulation. These receptors were collected from a human donor in good health (CMV status not recorded). Some clones in this sample may be carry-over from other donors' samples. Each CDR3 is given with its conserved first and last residue. D genes are given only for firm matches. Clone size, where shown, is once, few, many, or a class for clones that have expanded.

abundance: .; v_gene: TRBV20-1; j_gene: TRBJ1-2; d_gene: .; CDR3aa: CSARDPASYGYTF; CDR3nt: TGCAGTGCTAGAGATCCGGCGTCCTATGGCTACACCTTC
abundance: few; v_gene: TRBV6-2/TRBV6-3; j_gene: TRBJ1-2; d_gene: .; CDR3aa: CASSSPGNGYTF; CDR3nt: TGTGCCAGCAGTTCACCAGGGAATGGCTACACCTTC
abundance: .; v_gene: TRBV6-2/TRBV6-3; j_gene: TRBJ2-3; d_gene: TRBD2; CDR3aa: CASSSRFGESGISTDTRYF; CDR3nt: TGTGCCAGCAGTTCACGCTTCGGTGAGAGCGGGATCAGCACAGATACGCGGTATTTT
abundance: many; v_gene: TRBV7-6; j_gene: TRBJ1-6; d_gene: .; CDR3aa: CASSLAVLSGQPDHYYNSPLHF; CDR3nt: TGTGCCAGCAGCTTAGCGGTCCTCTCAGGACAGCCAGACCACTACTATAATTCACCCCTCCACTTT
abundance: few; v_gene: TRBV12-3/TRBV12-4; j_gene: TRBJ2-5; d_gene: TRBD2; CDR3aa: CASSSGLDQETQYF; CDR3nt: TGTGCCAGCAGTTCGGGACTAGACCAAGAGACCCAGTACTTC
abundance: .; v_gene: TRBV10-3; j_gene: TRBJ1-1; d_gene: .; CDR3aa: CAISESGGRNTEAFF; CDR3nt: TGTGCCATCAGTGAGTCGGGCGGGAGGAACACTGAAGCTTTCTTT
abundance: .; v_gene: TRBV27; j_gene: TRBJ2-5; d_gene: .; CDR3aa: CASSFRSRQETQYF; CDR3nt: TGTGCCAGCAGTTTTCGGTCGCGCCAAGAGACCCAGTACTTC
abundance: few; v_gene: TRBV7-2; j_gene: TRBJ2-5; d_gene: TRBD2; CDR3aa: CASSSGLAGALETQYF; CDR3nt: TGTGCCAGCAGCTCGGGACTAGCGGGAGCTCTAGAGACCCAGTACTTC
abundance: .; v_gene: TRBV2; j_gene: TRBJ2-5; d_gene: .; CDR3aa: CASCGPGRETQYF; CDR3nt: TGTGCCAGCTGCGGGCCCGGACGGGAGACCCAGTACTTC
abundance: few; v_gene: TRBV10-3; j_gene: TRBJ1-6; d_gene: .; CDR3aa: CAISESQGRSPLHF; CDR3nt: TGTGCCATCAGTGAGTCGCAGGGTAGGTCACCCCTCCACTTT
abundance: few; v_gene: TRBV2; j_gene: TRBJ1-3; d_gene: .; CDR3aa: CASSDPENTIYF; CDR3nt: TGTGCCAGCAGCGACCCAGAAAACACCATATATTTT
abundance: few; v_gene: TRBV7-8; j_gene: TRBJ1-4; d_gene: .; CDR3aa: CASSWSGTATNEKLFF; CDR3nt: TGTGCCAGCAGCTGGTCAGGGACCGCAACTAATGAAAAACTGTTTTTT
abundance: many; v_gene: TRBV7-2; j_gene: TRBJ2-3; d_gene: .; CDR3aa: CASSPGSDTQYF; CDR3nt: TGTGCCAGCAGCCCAGGGTCAGATACGCAGTATTTT
abundance: .; v_gene: TRBV6-2/TRBV6-3; j_gene: TRBJ2-5; d_gene: .; CDR3aa: CASSPIKTEKETQYF; CDR3nt: TGTGCCAGCAGTCCTATTAAGACAGAAAAAGAGACCCAGTACTTC
abundance: few; v_gene: TRBV20-1; j_gene: TRBJ2-2; d_gene: .; CDR3aa: CSARDPRKAGSLNTGELFF; CDR3nt: TGCAGTGCTAGAGATCCACGAAAGGCGGGTTCTCTAAACACCGGGGAGCTGTTTTTT
abundance: .; v_gene: TRBV11-3; j_gene: TRBJ2-3; d_gene: .; CDR3aa: CASSDFDEVEYF; CDR3nt: TGTGCCAGCAGCGATTTCGACGAGGTTGAGTATTTT
abundance: .; v_gene: TRBV7-9; j_gene: TRBJ2-3; d_gene: .; CDR3aa: CASSSTGGVQVTDTQYF; CDR3nt: TGTGCCAGCAGCTCAACTGGAGGGGTACAGGTCACAGATACGCAGTATTTT
abundance: .; v_gene: TRBV6-5; j_gene: TRBJ2-1; d_gene: .; CDR3aa: CASSYLPRDDEQFF; CDR3nt: TGTGCCAGCAGTTACTTACCTAGGGACGATGAGCAGTTCTTC
abundance: few; v_gene: TRBV12-3/TRBV12-4; j_gene: TRBJ2-1; d_gene: TRBD2; CDR3aa: CASRGGGTSGYNEQFF; CDR3nt: TGTGCCAGCAGAGGAGGGGGGACTAGCGGTTACAATGAGCAGTTCTTC
abundance: few; v_gene: TRBV28; j_gene: TRBJ2-3; d_gene: .; CDR3aa: CASSLVTSDTQYF; CDR3nt: TGTGCCAGCAGTTTAGTAACCTCTGATACGCAGTATTTT
abundance: few; v_gene: TRBV7-2; j_gene: TRBJ2-7; d_gene: .; CDR3aa: CASSVSSGRITYEQYF; CDR3nt: TGTGCCAGCAGCGTCTCATCGGGACGCATTACCTACGAGCAGTACTTC
abundance: .; v_gene: TRBV23-1; j_gene: TRBJ2-2; d_gene: .; CDR3aa: CASSPLVRPTEDTGELFF; CDR3nt: TGCGCCAGCAGCCCCTTAGTAAGGCCAACCGAGGACACCGGGGAGCTGTTTTTT
abundance: .; v_gene: TRBV7-2; j_gene: TRBJ2-6; d_gene: .; CDR3aa: CASSARDVTLGGANVLTF; CDR3nt: TGTGCCAGCAGCGCCAGGGACGTCACCTTAGGCGGGGCCAACGTCCTGACTTTC
abundance: .; v_gene: TRBV7-2; j_gene: TRBJ2-2; d_gene: .; CDR3aa: CASSLSPGIGLSVFF; CDR3nt: TGTGCCAGCAGCTTAAGTCCAGGCATTGGTCTTTCGGTGTTTTTT
abundance: .; v_gene: TRBV5-1; j_gene: TRBJ2-3; d_gene: TRBD1; CDR3aa: CASSLEGQGIKDTQYF; CDR3nt: TGCGCCAGCAGCTTGGAGGGACAGGGAATCAAAGATACGCAGTATTTT
abundance: few; v_gene: TRBV6-1; j_gene: TRBJ1-6; d_gene: TRBD1; CDR3aa: CASYRGNNSPLHF; CDR3nt: TGTGCCTCCTACAGGGGGAATAATTCACCCCTCCACTTT
abundance: few; v_gene: TRBV28; j_gene: TRBJ1-4; d_gene: .; CDR3aa: CASSSVAVQSYEKLFF; CDR3nt: TGTGCCAGCAGTTCTGTCGCGGTCCAAAGCTATGAAAAACTGTTTTTT
abundance: .; v_gene: TRBV5-6; j_gene: TRBJ1-1; d_gene: .; CDR3aa: CASSTGLPRANTEAFF; CDR3nt: TGTGCCAGCAGTACGGGACTCCCGAGAGCTAACACTGAAGCTTTCTTT
abundance: .; v_gene: TRBV6-2/TRBV6-3; j_gene: TRBJ2-1; d_gene: .; CDR3aa: CASSSLTDYYNEQFF; CDR3nt: TGTGCCAGCAGTTCCTTAACGGACTACTACAATGAGCAGTTCTTC
abundance: .; v_gene: TRBV7-6; j_gene: TRBJ1-1; d_gene: .; CDR3aa: CASSTGRENTEAFF; CDR3nt: TGTGCCAGCAGCACGGGACGGGAGAACACTGAAGCTTTCTTT
abundance: .; v_gene: TRBV12-3/TRBV12-4; j_gene: TRBJ1-2; d_gene: .; CDR3aa: CASTLREGAHGYTF; CDR3nt: TGTGCCAGCACCCTCAGGGAAGGGGCGCATGGCTACACCTTC
abundance: .; v_gene: TRBV29-1; j_gene: TRBJ1-4; d_gene: TRBD1; CDR3aa: CSVSGQGAHEKLFF; CDR3nt: TGCAGCGTTTCGGGACAGGGGGCGCATGAAAAACTGTTTTTT
abundance: .; v_gene: TRBV20-1; j_gene: TRBJ2-1; d_gene: .; CDR3aa: CSVLMGLAAYNEQFF; CDR3nt: TGCAGTGTTTTAATGGGGTTAGCGGCTTACAATGAGCAGTTCTTC
abundance: .; v_gene: TRBV7-2; j_gene: TRBJ2-7; d_gene: TRBD1; CDR3aa: CASRFRQGGSYEQYF; CDR3nt: TGTGCCAGCCGATTCCGACAGGGGGGCTCCTACGAGCAGTACTTC
abundance: .; v_gene: TRBV4-2; j_gene: TRBJ1-3; d_gene: TRBD1; CDR3aa: CASSHPKTGSGNTIYF; CDR3nt: TGTGCCAGCAGCCACCCCAAGACAGGGTCTGGAAACACCATATATTTT
abundance: .; v_gene: TRBV7-2; j_gene: TRBJ2-1; d_gene: TRBD2; CDR3aa: CASSFGAGGNEQFF; CDR3nt: TGTGCCAGCAGCTTTGGAGCGGGAGGCAATGAGCAGTTCTTC
abundance: few; v_gene: TRBV6-5; j_gene: TRBJ1-6; d_gene: .; CDR3aa: CASRRGTNSPLHF; CDR3nt: TGTGCCAGCAGGCGGGGAACCAATTCACCCCTCCACTTT
abundance: few; v_gene: TRBV29-1; j_gene: TRBJ1-6; d_gene: .; CDR3aa: CSVRETNSPLHF; CDR3nt: TGCAGCGTGCGGGAGACTAATTCACCCCTCCACTTT
abundance: few; v_gene: TRBV4-3; j_gene: TRBJ1-4; d_gene: .; CDR3aa: CASSHRRGEVEKLFF; CDR3nt: TGCGCCAGCAGCCACCGCAGGGGCGAGGTTGAAAAACTGTTTTTT
abundance: .; v_gene: TRBV6-2/TRBV6-3; j_gene: TRBJ1-4; d_gene: .; CDR3aa: CARKDRRNKEKLFF; CDR3nt: TGTGCCCGCAAAGACAGACGTAACAAGGAAAAACTGTTTTTT
abundance: .; v_gene: TRBV19; j_gene: TRBJ2-7; d_gene: .; CDR3aa: CASPMRGGGSYEQYF; CDR3nt: TGTGCCAGCCCCATGCGTGGGGGTGGCTCCTACGAGCAGTACTTC
abundance: few; v_gene: TRBV27; j_gene: TRBJ1-1; d_gene: .; CDR3aa: CASSFEGDTEAFF; CDR3nt: TGTGCCAGCAGTTTTGAAGGAGACACTGAAGCTTTCTTT
abundance: .; v_gene: TRBV6-5; j_gene: TRBJ2-7; d_gene: TRBD1; CDR3aa: CASRPRTGPSYEQYF; CDR3nt: TGTGCCAGCAGGCCCAGGACAGGTCCATCCTACGAGCAGTACTTC
abundance: .; v_gene: TRBV20-1; j_gene: TRBJ2-1; d_gene: TRBD1; CDR3aa: CSANPSDRGQDEQFF; CDR3nt: TGCAGTGCTAATCCGTCCGACAGGGGGCAAGATGAGCAGTTCTTC
abundance: .; v_gene: TRBV27; j_gene: TRBJ2-1; d_gene: .; CDR3aa: CASSFPGAGQFF; CDR3nt: TGTGCCAGCAGTTTCCCGGGGGCAGGGCAGTTCTTC